A single sample is the source of the 14 T cell receptor beta chains below, sequenced in a study of blood T cell repertoires in COVID-19. Data came from immunoSEQ multiplex PCR; TCRdb stores just in-frame clones and leaves some out. The sample carries around 43,000 clones, about 85% recorded once. The sample consisted of peripheral blood. Source of these receptors: a woman older than 75 with acute or convalescent COVID-19.

The genes are TRBV4-1 and TRBJ2-1; 11 nucleotides align to TRBD2. V was pared by 3 bases and J by 7 bases, with 8 bases of the junction left unmatched. The CDR3 loop spans 16 amino acids. Germline V gives CDR1 MGHRA, CDR2 YSYEKL. CDR3 nucleotides: TGCGCCAGCAGCCACCAACTAGCGGGGGAAGATAATGAGCAGTTCTTC. It codes for CASSHQLAGEDNEQFF.

The J gene is TRBJ1-3, the V gene TRBV7-2; D remains unclear. V was shortened by 0 bases and J by 0 bases, with 6 bases between the two germline ends. The CDR3 runs to 15 residues. Germline CDR1 is SGHTA and CDR2 is FQGNSA. The CDR3 nucleotides are TGTGCCAGCAGCTTAGCAGCGGACTCTGGAAACACCATATATTTT. Translating gives CASSLAADSGNTIYF.

V gene TRBV5-4 combines with J gene TRBJ2-7, with 10 bases that match TRBD1. Germline V lookup: CDR1 SGHNT, CDR2 YYREEE (reference sequence). Trimming at V came to 5 bases and at J to 3 bases, leaving 5 bases not matched to a gene. The CDR3 extends over 14 amino acids. The CDR3 here is CASRGQGVFYEQYF. CDR3 nucleotides: TGTGCCAGCAGAGGACAGGGGGTATTCTACGAGCAGTACTTC.

The count of this clone is one. The CDR3 sequence: CASVRTLNTEAFF. For the CDR3, the DNA is TGCGCCAGCGTCAGGACACTGAACACTGAAGCTTTCTTT. The gene calls are TRBV10-2 and TRBJ1-1; D possibly corresponds to TRBD1 (5 bases). CDR1 is WSHSY and CDR2 is SAAADI in the germline V gene. V lost 8 bases and J 0 bases, leaving 10 bases between the germline ends. This CDR3 is built from 13 residues.

This chain links TRBV6-5 with TRBJ1-2, with D possibly matching TRBD1 (6 bases). Deletions cut 7 bases from V and 7 bases from J, with 13 bases between. This CDR3 region has 12 residues. The germline V gene encodes CDR1 MNHEY and CDR2 SVGAGI. CDR3 DNA sequence: TGTGCCAGCAAGGCAGGGGCTATTGGCTACACCTTC. It translates to CASKAGAIGYTF.

This sequence joins TRBV28 and TRBJ1-5, with D perhaps TRBD1 (5 bases). V was shortened by 6 bases and J by 7 bases, with 13 bases between the two germline ends. The germline CDR1 and CDR2 sequences are MDHEN and SYDVKM. This CDR3 has 13 amino acids. CDR3 sequence: CASREGAGQPQHF. CDR3 sequence (DNA): TGTGCCAGCAGGGAAGGGGCGGGGCAGCCCCAGCATTTT.

The chain joins TRBV7-2 to TRBJ2-1; 13 bases align to TRBD2. CDR3 length: 16 residues. V lost 6 bases, J lost 0 bases, and 2 bases stayed unmatched. Germline V gene data show CDR1 as SGHTA and CDR2 as FQGNSA. The DNA for the CDR3 is TGTGCCAGCAGAAGGACTAGCGGGAGCTCCTACAATGAGCAGTTCTTC. As protein: CASRRTSGSSYNEQFF.

This chain links TRBV15 with TRBJ2-5; TRBD1 is a possible D gene (6 bases). The CDR3 spans 14 residues. With 5 bases removed from V and 2 bases from J, the gap between germline ends came to 12 bases. Germline loops: CDR1 LNHNV, CDR2 YYDKDF (reference sequence). The CDR3 reads CATSHPGHQETQYF. The CDR3 DNA reads as TGTGCCACCAGCCACCCGGGACATCAAGAGACCCAGTACTTC.

This clone was counted only a few times. The rearrangement uses TRBV27 and TRBJ2-2; D gene uncertain. V was trimmed by 10 bases and J by 0 bases, leaving 9 bases between them. CDR1 and CDR2 from the germline V gene are MNHEY and SMNVEV (reference sequence). The CDR3 is made up of 13 amino acids. The CDR3 protein is CATLRTNTGELFF. DNA for the CDR3: TGTGCCACACTGCGGACGAACACCGGGGAGCTGTTTTTT.

This sequence joins TRBV7-2 and TRBJ2-1, with 8 bases aligning to TRBD2. This CDR3 has 16 residues. The V segment lost 2 bases and the J segment 0 bases; nucleotides outside the gene matches: 3. Germline assignment: CDR1 SGHTA and CDR2 FQGNSA. CDR3 protein: CASSLLAGSSYNEQFF. CDR3 coding DNA: TGTGCCAGCAGCTTACTAGCGGGCAGCTCCTACAATGAGCAGTTCTTC.

The V and J genes are TRBV29-1 and TRBJ2-2; 13 bases match TRBD2. The CDR3 extends over 13 amino acids. Germline V lookup: CDR1 SQVTM, CDR2 ANQGSEA. The V and J ends lost 6 bases and 6 bases, in that order; junction bases with no gene match: 1. DNA for the CDR3: TGCAGCGTCGGACTAGCGGGAGCCGGGGAGCTGTTTTTT. This translates into CSVGLAGAGELFF.

This clone was observed a single time. This chain connects TRBV5-4 to TRBJ2-1; D remains ambiguous. From germline, CDR1 is SGHNT and CDR2 YYREEE (reference sequence). Trimming took 0 bases from V and 6 from J, leaving 13 bases between them. This CDR3 has 15 amino acids. CDR3 sequence reads: CASSLGVIAPNEQFF. CDR3 nucleotide sequence: TGTGCCAGCAGCTTGGGTGTAATAGCCCCCAATGAGCAGTTCTTC.

This clone is a singleton in its sample. This sequence joins TRBV29-1 and TRBJ1-1, with a possible D match to TRBD1 (5 bases). The germline gives CDR1 SQVTM, CDR2 ANQGSEA. The CDR3 sequence is 14 residues long. V was cut by 6 bases and J by 1 base, with 15 bases left in between. The CDR3 DNA follows: TGCAGCGTCGAATTGGGGGGAAAGAACACTGAAGCTTTCTTT. Encoded protein: CSVELGGKNTEAFF. Full variable domain (remainder filled in from reference TRBV29-1 and TRBJ1-1): SAVISQKPSRDICQRGTSLTIQCQVDSQVTMMFWYRQQPGQSLTLIATANQGSEATYESGFVIDKFPISRPNLTFSTLTVSNMSPEDSSIYLCSVELGGKNTEAFFGQGTRLTVV.

The V and J genes are TRBV18 and TRBJ1-2; TRBD1 matches 7 bases. Germline CDR1 is KGHSH and CDR2 is LQKENI. There are 16 residues in the CDR3. With 5 bases clipped from V and 6 bases from J, the junction kept 15 bases outside the gene matches. For the CDR3, the DNA is TGTGCCAGCTCATTTGCAGGGCTCTCTACAGGGGATGGCTACACCTTC. Its translation: CASSFAGLSTGDGYTF.